One sample yielded the 18 T cell receptor beta chains listed below, sequenced in a study of blood T cell repertoires in COVID-19. Clones were sequenced by immunoSEQ multiplex PCR, and TCRdb holds only the in-frame ones, with some missing. The table records a few hundred thousand clones, about 86% of them present only once. Material: PBMCs or T cells enriched from blood (not recorded which). The receptors derive from a man over 45 who had recovered from COVID-19.

This clone was found once. CDR3 sequence: CASSPREGKVETQYF. The CDR3 DNA follows: TGTGCCAGCAGCCCGAGGGAGGGGAAAGTAGAGACCCAGTACTTC. The chain couples TRBV6-5 to TRBJ2-5, with 7 bases lining up with TRBD2. Germline V gene data show CDR1 as MNHEY and CDR2 as SVGAGI. The CDR3 spans 15 residues. Germline trimming cut 6 bases from V and 4 bases from J; bases unmatched to any gene: 11.

The rearrangement joins TRBV9 to TRBJ2-1; D may be TRBD2 (5 bases). Germline assignment: CDR1 SGDLS and CDR2 YYNGEE. This CDR3 contains 15 residues. The V gene lost 6 bases and the J gene lost 6 bases, with 19 bases spanning the gap. The CDR3 is CASTQGIATVNEQFF. The CDR3 coding sequence is TGTGCCAGCACCCAAGGCATAGCGACGGTCAATGAGCAGTTCTTC.

V and J are TRBV7-3 and TRBJ1-6, with TRBD1 as a possible D gene (6 bases). CDR3 length equals 14 residues. Germline V gives CDR1 SGHTA, CDR2 FQGTGA. Trimming pared 7 bases from V and 6 bases from J, leaving 13 bases between. The CDR3 coding sequence is TGTGCCAGCAACCGGGGACATCTTAATTCACCCCTCCACTTT. It encodes CASNRGHLNSPLHF. Combining the CDR3 with reference TRBV7-3 and TRBJ1-6 gives the whole variable domain GAGVSQTPSNKVTEKGKYVELRCDPISGHTALYWYRQSLGQGPEFLIYFQGTGAADDSGLPNDRFFAVRPEGSVSTLKIQRTERGDSAVYLCASNRGHLNSPLHFGNGTRLTVT.

V usage is TRBV15 and J usage is TRBJ2-7; 7 bases line up with TRBD1. CDR3 length equals 15 residues. Looked up from germline, CDR1 is LNHNV and CDR2 is YYDKDF (reference sequence). J gave up 3 bases and V 3 bases, and 8 bases lay outside the gene matches. In DNA, the CDR3 is TGTGCCACCAGCAGTAGCCGGGACAGCTTCTACGAGCAGTACTTC. Its translation is CATSSSRDSFYEQYF.

CDR3 nucleotide sequence: TGTGCCAGTAGTATTGGAGGTGAGCAGTTCTTC. It is translated as CASSIGGEQFF. The V call is TRBV19, the J call TRBJ2-1, with D tentatively TRBD2 (5 bases). Germline V gene sequence: CDR1 LNHDA, CDR2 SQIVND (reference sequence). V gave up 3 bases and J gave up 9 bases, with 6 bases separating them. This CDR3 contains 11 residues. The full variable domain, completed using reference TRBV19 and TRBJ2-1, is DGGITQSPKYLFRKEGQNVTLSCEQNLNHDAMYWYRQDPGQGLRLIYYSQIVNDFQKGDIAEGYSVSREKKESFPLTVTSAQKNPTAFYLCASSIGGEQFFGPGTRLTVL.

V gene TRBV7-2 combines with J gene TRBJ2-7; possible D gene TRBD2, 6 bases. Germline assignment: CDR1 SGHTA and CDR2 FQGNSA. This CDR3 has 18 residues. Trimming took 5 bases from V and 0 from J, leaving 23 bases between them. The CDR3 is CASSPISLSGGGSYEQYF. The DNA of the CDR3 is TGTGCCAGCAGCCCGATCTCTCTATCCGGGGGAGGCTCCTACGAGCAGTACTTC.

The chain combines TRBV7-3 with TRBJ2-3; TRBD1 agrees at 10 bases. With V trimmed by 4 bases and J by 3 bases, 4 bases remained unmatched. The V gene's germline CDR1 is SGHTA and CDR2 FQGTGA. The length of the CDR3 is 15 residues. The CDR3 loop is CASSSTGGGTDTQYF. In nucleotides, the CDR3 is TGTGCCAGCAGCTCGACAGGGGGCGGAACAGATACGCAGTATTTT. The full variable domain, rest sourced from reference TRBV7-3 and TRBJ2-3, is GAGVSQTPSNKVTEKGKYVELRCDPISGHTALYWYRQSLGQGPEFLIYFQGTGAADDSGLPNDRFFAVRPEGSVSTLKIQRTERGDSAVYLCASSSTGGGTDTQYFGPGTRLTVL.

The genes are TRBV30 and TRBJ1-2; a possible D gene is TRBD1 (5 bases). From germline, CDR1 is GTSNPN and CDR2 SVGIG (reference sequence). This CDR3 is built from 13 residues. The V and J ends lost 2 bases and 5 bases respectively, with 12 bases between them. CDR3 DNA: TGTGCCTGGAGTACAGGTAGCGGTTATGGCTACACCTTC. It is translated as CAWSTGSGYGYTF.

This clone was counted a single time. The chain employs TRBV5-1 and TRBJ1-1; D gene unclear. The CDR3 totals 13 residues. V shed 2 bases and J shed 0 bases, with 5 bases lying between them. Per the germline V gene, CDR1 is SGHRS and CDR2 is YFSETQ. The CDR3 here is CASSFLMNTEAFF. The CDR3 DNA is TGCGCCAGCAGCTTCCTTATGAACACTGAAGCTTTCTTT.

A single count supports this clone. This chain uses TRBV9 with TRBJ2-5, with D possibly TRBD1 on 5 matching bases. The CDR3 contains 14 residues. Germline V lookup: CDR1 SGDLS, CDR2 YYNGEE. Trimming stripped 3 bases from V and 2 bases from J, with 11 bases between. The CDR3 loop is CASSAGHTQETQYF. CDR3 coding DNA: TGTGCCAGCAGCGCCGGACATACACAAGAGACCCAGTACTTC.

The chain employs TRBV6-5 and TRBJ1-2; maybe TRBD1 (5 bases). Trimming took 4 bases from V and 7 from J, leaving 13 bases between them. From germline, CDR1 is MNHEY and CDR2 SVGAGI. The CDR3 sequence is 13 residues long. CDR3 bases: TGTGCCAGCAGTTCCCTACAGGTCGGTGGCTACACCTTC. Its translation: CASSSLQVGGYTF.

The gene calls are TRBV5-1 and TRBJ2-1; 13 bases map to TRBD2. The ends lost 0 bases at V and 11 bases at J; junction bases unmatched: 11. Germline CDR1 reads SGHRS; CDR2 reads YFSETQ. The CDR3 contains 17 residues. CDR3 DNA sequence: TGCGCCAGCAGCTTGGAGGTTCTAGGACTAGCGGGGGATAAGCAGTTCTTC. It specifies CASSLEVLGLAGDKQFF.

The chain is built from TRBV4-2 and TRBJ2-7, with 7 bases identical to TRBD2. The CDR3 runs 13 residues. With 4 bases clipped from V and 5 bases from J, the junction kept 5 bases outside the gene matches. Germline CDR1 reads LGHNA; CDR2 reads YNFKEQ. Here the CDR3 reads CASSRETSNEQYF. DNA of the CDR3: TGTGCCAGCAGCCGAGAGACTAGCAACGAGCAGTACTTC.

V usage is TRBV28 and J usage is TRBJ1-1; 7 bases agree with TRBD1. The V segment lost 7 bases and the J segment 1 base; nucleotides outside the gene matches: 9. CDR3 length: 15 amino acids. Germline assignment: CDR1 MDHEN and CDR2 SYDVKM. The CDR3 loop is CASNRMGQQNTEAFF. The CDR3 bases are TGTGCCAGCAACCGAATGGGACAGCAGAACACTGAAGCTTTCTTT. The variable domain in full, completed from reference TRBV28 and TRBJ1-1, reads DVKVTQSSRYLVKRTGEKVFLECVQDMDHENMFWYRQDPGLGLRLIYFSYDVKMKEKGDIPEGYSVSREKKERFSLILESASTNQTSMYLCASNRMGQQNTEAFFGQGTRLTVV.

This rearrangement joins TRBV30 to TRBJ2-7; 7 bases fit TRBD2. Germline trimming cut 0 bases from V and 6 bases from J; bases unmatched to any gene: 14. The germline V gene has CDR1 GTSNPN and CDR2 SVGIG (reference sequence). This CDR3 has 16 amino acids. The CDR3 DNA reads as TGTGCCTGGAGTGTACCCCAGACTAGCTATCGCGGCGAGCAGTACTTC. Encoded protein: CAWSVPQTSYRGEQYF. The full variable domain, its missing parts supplied by reference TRBV30 and TRBJ2-7, is SQTIHQWPATLVQPVGSPLSLECTVEGTSNPNLYWYRQAAGRGLQLLFYSVGIGQISSEVPQNLSASRPQDRQFILSSKKLLLSDSGFYLCAWSVPQTSYRGEQYFGPGTRLTVT.

J is TRBJ1-2 and V is TRBV3-1 (or the pseudogene TRBV3-2), with 7 bases that match TRBD1. Germline assignment: CDR1 LGHDT and CDR2 YNNKEL (reference sequence). The CDR3 length is 17 residues. After removal of 4 bases from V and 1 base from J, the junction contained 12 bases not matched to a gene. The CDR3 DNA reads TGTGCCAGCAGCCGCTTAGGGACAGTACGTCGTAACTATGGCTACACCTTC. This gives the protein CASSRLGTVRRNYGYTF.

The chain carries TRBV24-1 and TRBJ2-3, with 7 bases lining up with TRBD1. From germline, CDR1 is KGHDR and CDR2 SFDVKD. This CDR3 region has 15 residues. V dropped 7 bases and J dropped 0; count of bases not matched to a gene: 6. The CDR3 protein is CATRSRGISTDTQYF. The CDR3 nucleotides read TGTGCCACCAGATCCAGGGGGATCAGCACAGATACGCAGTATTTT.

The chain joins TRBV4-1 to TRBJ2-2; 10 nucleotides line up with TRBD2. Trimming at V came to 0 bases and at J to 2 bases, leaving 6 bases not matched to a gene. There are 18 residues in the CDR3. CDR1 and CDR2 (germline): MGHRA, YSYEKL. The CDR3 spells CASSQDGSGRINTGELFF. The CDR3 DNA follows: TGCGCCAGCAGCCAAGATGGTAGCGGGAGGATTAACACCGGGGAGCTGTTTTTT.